Listed here is a single T cell receptor (beta chain). No antigen is known for it. These data belong to a study of cytomegalovirus exposure and HLA in healthy donors. Overall study results and limits: Testing in vitro showed a few CMV-associated chains specific for CMV antigens.

The trim removed 1 base at V and 2 bases at J, leaving 3 bases unmatched. The length of the CDR3 is 15 residues. Germline V CDR1 and CDR2: LNHDA, SQIVND (reference sequence). PCR primers comprised 60 Vbeta and 13 Jbeta primers. Data came from immunoSEQ multiplex PCR; TCRdb stores just in-frame clones and leaves some out. The table lists about 160,000 clones, roughly 85% of them singletons. Sequenced material: PBMCs. The chain links TRBV19 to TRBJ2-3, with 7 bases that match TRBD2. The receptor was isolated from a man aged 30-40 years in good health and CMV-seronegative. CDR3 residues: CASSIGSGDTDTQYF. The CDR3 DNA reads as TGTGCCAGTAGTATAGGGAGCGGGGACACAGATACGCAGTATTTT.